This T cell receptor beta chain was retrieved from a study of cytomegalovirus exposure and HLA in healthy donors. PCR involved 60 Vbeta and 13 Jbeta primers. Method: immunoSEQ multiplex PCR; TCRdb's copy keeps in-frame clones and lacks some. This repertoire shows 100,000 to 150,000 clones, roughly 76% found once; its top ten account for around 14%. Material for sequencing was PBMCs. This sequence originates from a woman aged 55-70 years in good health and CMV-seropositive.

CDR3 coding DNA: TGTGCCAGCAACCTTGTAGGGGGTAATTGTGGCAGGTACGAGCAGTACTTC. Protein sequence: CASNLVGGNCGRYEQYF. The chain couples TRBV13 to TRBJ2-7; a possible D gene is TRBD1 (6 bases). Between the trimmed V and J ends, which lost 7 bases and 4 bases, there was a span of 26 bases. Germline V gives CDR1 PRHDT, CDR2 FYEKMQ (reference sequence). The CDR3 length is 17 residues.